This T cell receptor (beta chain) was observed in a study of blood T cells in healthy people across ages. Each sample yielded at least 5 micrograms of PBMC total RNA. CDR3 length equals 16 residues. V was trimmed by 2 bases and J by 5 bases, leaving 16 bases between them. CDR1 is SEHNR, CDR2 FQNEAQ, per germline (reference sequence). Sample-barcoded 5' priming and a J-beta primer mix drove a second PCR of 7 to 11 cycles. Each CDR3 protein is one row after TCRdb ran MiXCR on the 5' RACE reads. The repertoire includes about 1.4 million distinct CDR3 sequences, around 55% of them detected once, and 6.5% to 8.5% sits in the top ten.

The sequencing input was blood. This receptor was obtained from a man aged 18 to 35 in good health. This chain uses TRBV7-9 with TRBJ1-5; D remains ambiguous. The CDR3 DNA follows: TGTGCCAGCAGCTTACATGTGTCAGGACTAGATCAGCCCCAGCATTTT. Translating it yields CASSLHVSGLDQPQHF.